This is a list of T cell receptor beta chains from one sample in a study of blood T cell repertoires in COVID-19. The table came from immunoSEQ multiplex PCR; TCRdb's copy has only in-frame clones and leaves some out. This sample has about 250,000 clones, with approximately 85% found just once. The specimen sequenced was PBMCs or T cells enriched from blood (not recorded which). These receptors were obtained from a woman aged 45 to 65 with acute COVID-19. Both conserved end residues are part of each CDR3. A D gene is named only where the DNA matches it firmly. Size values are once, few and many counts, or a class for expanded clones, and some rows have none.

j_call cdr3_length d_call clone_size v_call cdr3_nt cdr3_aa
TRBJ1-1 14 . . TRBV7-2 TGTGCCAGCAGCCAGACAGCGGGGACGGGTGAAGCTTTCTTT CASSQTAGTGEAFF
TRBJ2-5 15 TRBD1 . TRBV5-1 TGCGCCAGCAGCTTGGGGGACAGGGCGGGAGAGACCCAGTACTTC CASSLGDRAGETQYF
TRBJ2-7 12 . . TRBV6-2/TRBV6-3 TGTGCCAGCAGTTTACAGGGATACGAGCAGTACTTC CASSLQGYEQYF
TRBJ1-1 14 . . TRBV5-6 TGTGCCAGCAGCTCAACGGGTGGAAAGACTGAAGCTTTCTTT CASSSTGGKTEAFF
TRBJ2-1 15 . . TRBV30 TGTGCCTGGAGTACGGGACTGGGCTCCTACAATGAGCAGTTCTTC CAWSTGLGSYNEQFF
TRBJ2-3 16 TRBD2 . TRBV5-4 TGTGCCAGCAGCGTTAAAGCGGGGGTGGGGACAGATACGCAGTATTTT CASSVKAGVGTDTQYF
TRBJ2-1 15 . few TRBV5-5 TGTGCCAGCAGCTTAGCGGTTAGCTCCTACAATGAGCAGTTCTTC CASSLAVSSYNEQFF
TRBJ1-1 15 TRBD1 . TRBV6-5 TGTGCCAGCAGTATAATTTTGACAGGGGGCACTGAAGCTTTCTTT CASSIILTGGTEAFF
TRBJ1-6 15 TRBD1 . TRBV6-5 TGTGCCAGCAGTTGGCAGACAGGGCCCCGTTCACCCCTCCACTTT CASSWQTGPRSPLHF
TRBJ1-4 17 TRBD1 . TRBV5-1 TGCGCCAGCAGCTTGGGACAGGGGGCTGAAGCTAATGAAAAACTGTTTTTT CASSLGQGAEANEKLFF
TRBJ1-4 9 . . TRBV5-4 TGTGCCACGCGAGAAAAACTGTTTTTT CATREKLFF
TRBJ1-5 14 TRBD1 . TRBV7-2 TGTGCCAGCAGCTTAGGGGACAGTGGTCGACCCCAGCATTTT CASSLGDSGRPQHF
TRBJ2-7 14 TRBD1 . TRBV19 TGTGCCAGTAGTCAACAGGGGGCAGGCTACGAGCAGTACTTC CASSQQGAGYEQYF
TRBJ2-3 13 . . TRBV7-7 TGTGCCAGCAGCTTAGGTCAGACAGATACGCAGTATTTT CASSLGQTDTQYF
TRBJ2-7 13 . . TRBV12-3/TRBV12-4 TGTGCCAGCAGGCGGACTGAGGTAGGCGCTCTGTACTTC CASRRTEVGALYF
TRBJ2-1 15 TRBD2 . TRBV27 TGTGCCAGCAGCCCTCTAGCGGGGGGGTACAATGAGCAGTTCTTC CASSPLAGGYNEQFF
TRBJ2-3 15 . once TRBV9 TGTGCCAGCAGCGTACGGTCGGGGGGCACAGATACGCAGTATTTT CASSVRSGGTDTQYF
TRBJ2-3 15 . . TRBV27 TGTGCCAGCAGCCTCGGACAAACCCAGGCAGATACGCAGTATTTT CASSLGQTQADTQYF
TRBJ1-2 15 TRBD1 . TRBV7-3 TGTGCCAGCAGCAAGGACAGGGGGAAGTTAGATGGCTACACCTTC CASSKDRGKLDGYTF
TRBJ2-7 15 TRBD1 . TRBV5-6 TGTGCCAGCAGTGTGGGGACAGGGGGAACCTACGAGCAGTACTTC CASSVGTGGTYEQYF
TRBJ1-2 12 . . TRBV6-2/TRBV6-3 TGTGCCAGCAGCCACAGGCTTTATGGCTACACCTTC CASSHRLYGYTF
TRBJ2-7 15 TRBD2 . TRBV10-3 TGTGCCACCTCAGGACTAGCGGGGAGCTCCTACGAGCAGTACTTC CATSGLAGSSYEQYF
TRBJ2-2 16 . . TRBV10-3 TGTGCCATCAGTGACTTCCGGGGGATTGGCACCGGGGAGCTGTTTTTT CAISDFRGIGTGELFF
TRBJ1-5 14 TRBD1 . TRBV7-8 TGTGCCAGCAGCCCGGGACAGGGGCTTCAGCCCCAGCATTTT CASSPGQGLQPQHF
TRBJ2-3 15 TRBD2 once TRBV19 TGTGCCAGTAGGTCGGGTAGCGGGGTCTCGGATACGCAGTATTTT CASRSGSGVSDTQYF
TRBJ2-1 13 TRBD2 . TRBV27 TGTGCCAGCAGTTTGGCTAGCGGGGGGACTCAGTTCTTC CASSLASGGTQFF
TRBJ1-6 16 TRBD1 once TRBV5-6 TGTGCCAGCAGCTCAACTAACAGGGGGCTTAATTCACCCCTCCACTTT CASSSTNRGLNSPLHF
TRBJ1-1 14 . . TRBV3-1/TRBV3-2 TGTGCCAGCAGCCAAGGGGGAGGGGACACTGAAGCTTTCTTT CASSQGGGDTEAFF
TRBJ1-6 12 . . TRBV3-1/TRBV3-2 TGTGCCAGCACGAGGGCAGATTCACCCCTCCACTTT CASTRADSPLHF
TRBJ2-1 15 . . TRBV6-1 TGTGCCAGCAGTGAAGGGAGGGGGCGCACCCATGAGCAGTTCTTC CASSEGRGRTHEQFF
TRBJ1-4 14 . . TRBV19 TGTGCCGTCCGCGGCGGGGCCCAGGATGAAAAACTGTTTTTT CAVRGGAQDEKLFF
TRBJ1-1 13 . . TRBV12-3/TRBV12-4 TGTGCCAGCAGTTTACAGGTGAACACTGAAGCTTTCTTT CASSLQVNTEAFF
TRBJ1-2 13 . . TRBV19 TGTGCCAGTAGGATTAGAGGATTCTATGGCTACACCTTC CASRIRGFYGYTF
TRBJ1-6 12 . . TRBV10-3 TGTGCCATCAAGAGTCCTAATTCACCCCTCCACTTT CAIKSPNSPLHF
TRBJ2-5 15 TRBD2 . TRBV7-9 TGTGCCAGCAGCTCCGGGACTACCGGGGGTGAGACCCAGTACTTC CASSSGTTGGETQYF
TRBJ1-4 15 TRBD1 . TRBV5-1 TGCGCCAGCAGCTCCGGACAGGAGGTAGGCGAAAAACTGTTTTTT CASSSGQEVGEKLFF
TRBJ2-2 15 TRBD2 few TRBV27 TGTGCCAGCAGTTTGGGTAGCGGGGGGGGCGGGGAGCTGTTTTTT CASSLGSGGGGELFF
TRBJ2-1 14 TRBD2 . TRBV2 TGTGCCAGCAGGTCGGGACTAGTTTCATTTGAGCAGTTCTTC CASRSGLVSFEQFF
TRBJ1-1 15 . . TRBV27 TGTGCCAGCAGCCCGAGATGGGTTGGAGGGACTGAAGCTTTCTTT CASSPRWVGGTEAFF
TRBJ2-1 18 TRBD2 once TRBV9 TGTGCCAGCAGCGTAGCTGGAATAGCGGGGGGGCTGGGCAATGAGCAGTTCTTC CASSVAGIAGGLGNEQFF